Listed here are 17 T cell receptor beta chains from one sample, sequenced in a study of identical twins. TCRdb re-called the 5' RACE reads through MiXCR, storing one row per CDR3 protein. The table includes more than 1.5 million distinct CDR3 sequences, roughly 35% detected once. The sample consisted of cord blood. The source is a newborn girl in good health.

This clonotype was seen many times. The chain employs TRBV13 and TRBJ2-3; D gene unclear. The CDR3 length is 14 residues. Between the trimmed V and J ends, which lost 3 bases and 4 bases, there was a span of 11 bases. Germline V lookup: CDR1 PRHDT, CDR2 FYEKMQ (reference sequence). CDR3: CASSFVSWADTQYF. CDR3 DNA: TGTGCCAGCAGCTTCGTCAGCTGGGCAGATACGCAGTATTTT.

This clonotype was detected only a few times. This CDR3 reads CASSLRDRRGSYEQYF. The CDR3 DNA sequence: TGTGCCAGCAGTTTAAGGGACAGGCGGGGCTCCTACGAGCAGTACTTC. This chain connects TRBV28 to TRBJ2-7, with 8 bases aligning to TRBD1. This CDR3 region has 16 residues. CDR1 MDHEN and CDR2 SYDVKM come from the germline V gene. V dropped 2 bases and J dropped 0; count of bases not matched to a gene: 6.

As concerns this clonotype: This sequence may be a read error, since a much larger clone differs from it by one base. The chain uses TRBV11-3 and TRBJ1-1, with 10 bases fitting TRBD1. This CDR3 spans 15 amino acids. Trimming cost V 3 bases and J 0 bases; bases outside gene matches: 1. The germline CDR1 and CDR2 sequences are SGHNT and YENEEA. The chain's CDR3 is CASSFGTGVNTEAFF. CDR3 nucleotide sequence: TGTGCCAGCAGCTTCGGGACAGGGGTGAACACTGAAGCTTTCTTT.

The rearrangement uses TRBV5-4 and TRBJ1-1; 8 bases are a match to TRBD1. This CDR3 comprises 17 residues. The V and J ends lost 0 bases and 3 bases, in that order; junction bases with no gene match: 10. Germline values: CDR1 SGHNT, CDR2 YYREEE (reference sequence). Here the CDR3 reads CASSLARDRNAYTEAFF. The DNA for the CDR3 is TGTGCCAGCAGCTTGGCCCGGGACAGGAACGCTTACACTGAAGCTTTCTTT.

The CDR3: CSARVETGTQYF. CDR3 sequence (DNA): TGCAGTGCTAGAGTTGAGACCGGTACGCAGTATTTT. The chain combines TRBV20-1 with TRBJ2-3, with D hard to call. This CDR3 spans 12 amino acids. V lost 1 base and J 8 bases, leaving 10 bases between the germline ends. Germline CDR1 reads DFQATT; CDR2 reads SNEGSKA (reference sequence).

The CDR3 DNA sequence: TGTGCCAGCATCACAGCTAAAAGAAAAAATGGCTACACCTTC. It encodes CASITAKRKNGYTF. The chain combines TRBV2 with TRBJ1-2; D not resolved. Trimming left V 7 bases short and J 6 bases short, with 18 bases between. CDR1 and CDR2 (germline): SNHLY, FYNNEI. CDR3 size: 14 residues.

In nucleotides, the CDR3 is TGCAGTGCTAGAGCCGACCCTACCGGGGAGCTGTTTTTT. Its protein is CSARADPTGELFF. The rearrangement links TRBV20-1 to TRBJ2-2; D not resolved. This CDR3 has 13 amino acids. V gave up 1 base and J gave up 5 bases, with 8 bases separating them. CDR1 and CDR2 from the germline V gene are DFQATT and SNEGSKA (reference sequence).

V gene TRBV4-1 combines with J gene TRBJ2-1; D is unclear. The J call is in doubt because the DNA end fits TRBJ2-7 better. Germline CDR1 and CDR2: MGHRA and YSYEKL. The CDR3 covers 21 residues. The CDR3 here is CASSQIVGLLAAADSYNEQYF. CDR3 nucleotides: TGCGCCAGCAGCCAAATAGTAGGTCTTTTGGCTGCGGCTGACTCCTACAATGAGCAGTACTTC.

A few counts support this clonotype. This rearrangement joins TRBV7-2 to TRBJ2-7, with TRBD1 as a possible D gene (6 bases). With 1 base removed from V and 5 bases from J, the gap between germline ends came to 15 bases. CDR1 is SGHTA, CDR2 FQGNSA, per germline. The CDR3 length is 15 residues. The CDR3 protein is CASSLGIYRENEQYF. The CDR3 DNA is TGTGCCAGCAGCTTAGGAATATACAGGGAAAACGAGCAGTACTTC.

The gene calls are TRBV28 and TRBJ2-5; weak D call: TRBD1 (5 bases). The DNA end is more similar to TRBJ2-1, so the J call may be wrong. Germline V CDR1 and CDR2: MDHEN, SYDVKM. The CDR3 contains 15 residues. In nucleotides, the CDR3 is TGTGCCAGCAGTCGAAGGACACCACTTCAAGAGACCCAGTTCTTC. Translated, it gives CASSRRTPLQETQFF.

This clonotype occurred many times. This chain connects TRBV7-9 to TRBJ1-2, with D possibly matching TRBD1 (5 bases). Germline values: CDR1 SEHNR, CDR2 FQNEAQ (reference sequence). V lost 2 bases and J lost 4, with 8 bases in between. The CDR3 sequence is 13 residues long. CDR3 coding DNA: TGTGCCAGCAGCTTACAGGGTACCTATGGCTACACCTTC. Encoded protein: CASSLQGTYGYTF.

The V call is TRBV25-1, the J call TRBJ1-4, with D possibly matching TRBD1 (6 bases). The CDR3 has 14 amino acids. Trimming removed 6 bases from V and 0 bases from J, with 8 bases in between. Germline lookup yields CDR1 MGHDK and CDR2 SYGVNS. The CDR3, as DNA: TGTGCCAGCAGGGACAGTTCAACTAATGAAAAACTGTTTTTT. Its protein is CASRDSSTNEKLFF.

This clonotype appeared a few times. The gene calls are TRBV14 and TRBJ2-7; tentative D call: TRBD1 (6 bases). Germline V gene data show CDR1 as SGHDN and CDR2 as FVKESK. This CDR3 is 18 amino acids long. V lost 1 base to trimming and J lost 3 bases, with 22 bases between them. This chain's CDR3 is CASSQVPLYRAKDYEQYF. CDR3 DNA: TGTGCCAGCAGCCAAGTGCCTTTATACAGGGCGAAGGACTACGAGCAGTACTTC.

The chain combines TRBV5-5 with TRBJ2-5; no clear D gene. Trimming left V 0 bases short and J 5 bases short, with 14 bases between. CDR3 length: 15 residues. CDR1 is SGHKS, CDR2 YYEKEE, per germline (reference sequence). The chain's CDR3 is CASSLVGLSVETQYF. In nucleotides, the CDR3 is TGTGCCAGCAGCTTGGTAGGGCTTTCAGTGGAGACCCAGTACTTC.

This clonotype was observed a few times. The chain couples TRBV20-1 to TRBJ2-3, with no clear D. V was trimmed by 1 base and J by 6 bases, leaving 17 bases between them. Germline values: CDR1 DFQATT, CDR2 SNEGSKA (reference sequence). This CDR3 region has 15 residues. CDR3 protein: CSARAKGRRLDTQYF. Here the CDR3 DNA reads TGCAGTGCTAGAGCCAAAGGCCGACGTTTGGATACGCAGTATTTT.

This clonotype was recorded only once. The chain couples TRBV4-2 to TRBJ1-5; D ambiguous. Germline assignment: CDR1 LGHNA and CDR2 YNFKEQ. There are 12 residues in the CDR3. V was cut by 1 base and J by 5 bases, with 3 bases left in between. CDR3 coding DNA: TGTGCCAGCAGCCAAGCCTATCAGCCCCAGCATTTT. This codes for CASSQAYQPQHF.

This clonotype was seen a few times. The chain is built from TRBV4-2 and TRBJ2-1; D tentatively fits TRBD1 or TRBD2 (5 bases each). This CDR3 is 15 amino acids long. Between the trimmed V and J ends, which lost 0 bases and 8 bases, there was a span of 14 bases. Germline CDR1 LGHNA, CDR2 YNFKEQ. The CDR3 coding sequence is TGTGCCAGCAGCCAAGATATCACGGGGACCCATGAGCAGTTCTTC. It translates to CASSQDITGTHEQFF.